This T cell receptor (beta chain) was observed in a study of shared clonotypes between healthy human individuals. CDR3 size: 12 residues. The germline V gene has CDR1 MNHEY and CDR2 SVGAGI. The naive CD8 population came from CD45RO-negative cells selected for CCR7, without terminally differentiated effector memory CD45RA+ cells. Produced via immunoSEQ multiplex PCR; TCRdb's table is partial and in-frame only. The sample lists approximately 1.9 million clones; just under 95% were seen once. The TCR was taken from a man aged 18 to 29 in good health. Some clones in this sample may be carry-over from other donors' samples. This chain uses TRBV6-5 with TRBJ2-5; D ambiguous. The better agreement between TRBJ2-7 and the DNA end casts doubt on the J call. Sequencing was done on a sample of naive CD8+ T cells from PBMCs. This chain's CDR3 is CASIGQSYEQYF. In nucleotides, the CDR3 is TGTGCCAGCATTGGGCAATCCTACGAGCAGTACTTC.